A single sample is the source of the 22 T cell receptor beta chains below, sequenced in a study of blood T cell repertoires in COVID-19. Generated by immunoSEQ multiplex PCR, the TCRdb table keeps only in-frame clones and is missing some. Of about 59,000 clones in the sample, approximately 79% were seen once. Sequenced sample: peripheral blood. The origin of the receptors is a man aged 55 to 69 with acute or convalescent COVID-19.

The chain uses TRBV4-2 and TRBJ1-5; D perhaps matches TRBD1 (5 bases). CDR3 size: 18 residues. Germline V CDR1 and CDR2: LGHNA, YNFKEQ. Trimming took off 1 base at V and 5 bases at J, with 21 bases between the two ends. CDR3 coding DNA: TGTGCCAGCAGCCAAGGGGGCGGGGCGCCTCTATTCTATCAGCCCCAGCATTTT. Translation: CASSQGGGAPLFYQPQHF.

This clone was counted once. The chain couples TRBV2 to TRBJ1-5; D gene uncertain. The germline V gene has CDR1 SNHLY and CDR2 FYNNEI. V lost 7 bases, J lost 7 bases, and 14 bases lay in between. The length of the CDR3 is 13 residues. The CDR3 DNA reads TGTGCCAGCACCTACGGGGTAGAGCAGCCCCAGCATTTT. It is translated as CASTYGVEQPQHF. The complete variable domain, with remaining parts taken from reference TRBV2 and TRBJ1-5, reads EPEVTQTPSHQVTQMGQEVILRCVPISNHLYFYWYRQILGQKVEFLVSFYNNEISEKSEIFDDQFSVERPDGSNFTLKIRSTKLEDSAMYFCASTYGVEQPQHFGDGTRLSIL.

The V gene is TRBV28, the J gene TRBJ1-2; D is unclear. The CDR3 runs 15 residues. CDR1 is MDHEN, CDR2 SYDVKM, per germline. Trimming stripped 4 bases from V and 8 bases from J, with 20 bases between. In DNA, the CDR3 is TGTGCCAGCAGTTCGGGTGGTAGTATGGCTGGGGGCTACACCTTC. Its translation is CASSSGGSMAGGYTF.

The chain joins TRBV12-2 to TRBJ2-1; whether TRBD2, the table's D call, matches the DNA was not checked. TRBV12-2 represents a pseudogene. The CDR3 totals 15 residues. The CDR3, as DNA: TGTGCAAGTCGCCCGAGCGGGAGCTACTACAATGAGCAGTTCTTC. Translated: CASRPSGSYYNEQFF.

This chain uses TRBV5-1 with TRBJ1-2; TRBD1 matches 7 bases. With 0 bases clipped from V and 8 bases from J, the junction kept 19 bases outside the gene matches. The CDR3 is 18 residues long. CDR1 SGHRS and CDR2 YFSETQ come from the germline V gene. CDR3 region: CASSLVGGTESPDVGYTF. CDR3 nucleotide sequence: TGCGCCAGCAGCTTGGTAGGTGGGACAGAGTCGCCAGATGTCGGCTACACCTTC.

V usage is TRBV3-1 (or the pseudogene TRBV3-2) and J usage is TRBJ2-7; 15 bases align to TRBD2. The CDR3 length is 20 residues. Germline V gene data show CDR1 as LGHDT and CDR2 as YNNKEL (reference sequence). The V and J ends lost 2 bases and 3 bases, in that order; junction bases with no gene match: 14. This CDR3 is CASSQKSGGTSGRRLYEQYF. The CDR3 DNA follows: TGTGCCAGCAGCCAAAAGAGCGGGGGGACTAGCGGGAGGAGACTCTACGAGCAGTACTTC.

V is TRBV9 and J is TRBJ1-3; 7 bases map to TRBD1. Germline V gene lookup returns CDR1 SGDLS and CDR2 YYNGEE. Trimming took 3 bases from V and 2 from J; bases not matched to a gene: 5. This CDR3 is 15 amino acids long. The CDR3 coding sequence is TGTGCCAGCAGCGACGCCGGGACAGCTGGAAACACCATATATTTT. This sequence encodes CASSDAGTAGNTIYF.

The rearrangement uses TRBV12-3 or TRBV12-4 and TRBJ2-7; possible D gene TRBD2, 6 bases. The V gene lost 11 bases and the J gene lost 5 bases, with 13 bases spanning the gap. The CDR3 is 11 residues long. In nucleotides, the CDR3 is TGTGCCTCTTCGTCGGGGGACGAGCAGTACTTC. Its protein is CASSSGDEQYF.

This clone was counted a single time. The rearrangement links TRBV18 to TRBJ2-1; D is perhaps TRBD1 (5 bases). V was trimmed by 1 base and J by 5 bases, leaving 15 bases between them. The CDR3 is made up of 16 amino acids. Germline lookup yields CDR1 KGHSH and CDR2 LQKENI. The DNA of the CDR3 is TGTGCCAGCTCACCACTGGGGCTACCACAGAACAATGAGCAGTTCTTC. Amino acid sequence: CASSPLGLPQNNEQFF.

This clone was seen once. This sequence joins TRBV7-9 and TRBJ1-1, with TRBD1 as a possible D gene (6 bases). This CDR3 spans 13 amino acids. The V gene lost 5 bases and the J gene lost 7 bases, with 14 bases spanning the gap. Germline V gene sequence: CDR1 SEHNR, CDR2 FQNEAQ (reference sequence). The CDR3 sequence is CASSGTTGLEAFF. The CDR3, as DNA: TGTGCCAGCAGCGGTACCACAGGGCTTGAAGCTTTCTTT.

The CDR3 spells CATGGSNQPQHF. The CDR3, as DNA: TGTGCCACCGGGGGGAGCAATCAGCCCCAGCATTTT. The rearrangement joins TRBV21-1 to TRBJ1-5. TRBV21-1 is an annotated pseudogene. The CDR3 has 12 residues.

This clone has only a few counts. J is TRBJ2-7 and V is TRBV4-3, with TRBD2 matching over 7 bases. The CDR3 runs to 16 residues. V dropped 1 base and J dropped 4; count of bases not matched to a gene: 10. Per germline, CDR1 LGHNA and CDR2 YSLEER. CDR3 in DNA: TGCGCCAGCAGCCAAGGTCTCCTCGGGGGGTCATACGAGCAGTACTTC. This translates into CASSQGLLGGSYEQYF.

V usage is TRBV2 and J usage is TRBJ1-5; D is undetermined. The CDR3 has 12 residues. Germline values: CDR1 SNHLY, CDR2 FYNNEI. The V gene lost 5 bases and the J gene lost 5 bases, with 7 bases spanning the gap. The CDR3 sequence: CASSLPYQPQHF. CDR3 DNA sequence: TGTGCCAGCAGTCTCCCCTATCAGCCCCAGCATTTT.

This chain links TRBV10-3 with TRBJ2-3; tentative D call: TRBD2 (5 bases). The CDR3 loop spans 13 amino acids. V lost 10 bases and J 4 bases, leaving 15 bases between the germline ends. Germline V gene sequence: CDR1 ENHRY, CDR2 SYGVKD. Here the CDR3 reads CATGLAVSDTQYF. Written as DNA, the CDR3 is TGTGCCACCGGCCTAGCAGTGTCAGATACGCAGTATTTT.

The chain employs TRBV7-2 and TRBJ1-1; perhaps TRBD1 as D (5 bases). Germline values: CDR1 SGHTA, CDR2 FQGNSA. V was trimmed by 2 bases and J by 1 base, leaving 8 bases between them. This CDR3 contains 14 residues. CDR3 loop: CASSLIGGNTEAFF. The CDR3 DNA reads TGTGCCAGCAGCTTAATCGGGGGGAACACTGAAGCTTTCTTT.

CDR3 bases: TGTGCCAGCAGCTTAGGAACCGGGACAGACGGCTACACCTTC. Translation: CASSLGTGTDGYTF. The chain has TRBV7-9 and TRBJ1-2, with TRBD1 identical over 7 bases. Germline V lookup: CDR1 SEHNR, CDR2 FQNEAQ (reference sequence). V was clipped by 1 base and J by 8 bases; unmatched bases: 7. CDR3 length: 14 residues.

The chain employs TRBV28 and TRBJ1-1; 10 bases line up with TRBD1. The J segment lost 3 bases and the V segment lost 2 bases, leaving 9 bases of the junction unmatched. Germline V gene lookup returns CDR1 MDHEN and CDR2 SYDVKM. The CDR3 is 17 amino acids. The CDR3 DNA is TGTGCCAGCAGTTTAAGACAGGGGGCGGCTTTGCACACTGAAGCTTTCTTT. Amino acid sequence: CASSLRQGAALHTEAFF. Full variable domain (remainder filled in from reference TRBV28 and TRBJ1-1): DVKVTQSSRYLVKRTGEKVFLECVQDMDHENMFWYRQDPGLGLRLIYFSYDVKMKEKGDIPEGYSVSREKKERFSLILESASTNQTSMYLCASSLRQGAALHTEAFFGQGTRLTVV.

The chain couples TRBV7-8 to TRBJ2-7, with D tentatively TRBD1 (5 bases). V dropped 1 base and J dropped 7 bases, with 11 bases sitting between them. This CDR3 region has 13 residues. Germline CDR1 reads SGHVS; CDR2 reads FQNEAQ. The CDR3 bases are TGTGCCAGCAGCTTAGACCGACAGTCGGAGCAGTACTTC. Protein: CASSLDRQSEQYF. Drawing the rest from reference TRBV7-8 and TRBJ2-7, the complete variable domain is GAGVSQSPRYKVAKRGQDVALRCDPISGHVSLFWYQQALGQGPEFLTYFQNEAQLDKSGLPSDRFFAERPEGSVSTLKIQRTQQEDSAVYLCASSLDRQSEQYFGPGTRLTVT.

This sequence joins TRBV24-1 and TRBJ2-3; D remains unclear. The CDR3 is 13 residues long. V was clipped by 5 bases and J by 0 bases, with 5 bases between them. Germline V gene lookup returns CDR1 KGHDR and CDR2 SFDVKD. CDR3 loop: CATSVHSTDTQYF. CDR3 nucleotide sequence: TGTGCCACCAGTGTTCATAGCACAGATACGCAGTATTTT.

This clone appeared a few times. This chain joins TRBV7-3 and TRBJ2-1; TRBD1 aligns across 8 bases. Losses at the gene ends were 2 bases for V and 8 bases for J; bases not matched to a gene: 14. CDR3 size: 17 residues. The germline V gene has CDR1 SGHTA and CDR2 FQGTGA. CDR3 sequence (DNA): TGTGCCAGCAGCTTAGCCCTTTCGCCGGGACAGGCAGATGAGCAGTTCTTC. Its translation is CASSLALSPGQADEQFF.

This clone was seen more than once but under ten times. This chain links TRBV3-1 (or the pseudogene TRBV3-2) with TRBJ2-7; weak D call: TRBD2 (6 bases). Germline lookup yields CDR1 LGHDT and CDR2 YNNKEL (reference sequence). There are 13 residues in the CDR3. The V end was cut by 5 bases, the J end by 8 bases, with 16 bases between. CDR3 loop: CASSSRDLSKQYF. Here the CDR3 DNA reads TGTGCCAGCAGCTCGCGGGACCTCAGCAAGCAGTACTTC.

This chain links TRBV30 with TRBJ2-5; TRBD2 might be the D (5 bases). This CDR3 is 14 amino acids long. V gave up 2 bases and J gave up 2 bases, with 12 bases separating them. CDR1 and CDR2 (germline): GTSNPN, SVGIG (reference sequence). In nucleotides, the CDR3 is TGTGCCTGGAGTCCTCCGGGGAGACAAGAGACCCAGTACTTC. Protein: CAWSPPGRQETQYF.